This TCR beta chain emerged from a study of control samples from healthy donors and cancer patients. Germline V CDR1 and CDR2: LGHNA, YSLEER. Trimming pared 0 bases from V and 0 bases from J, leaving 17 bases between. This CDR3 spans 19 amino acids. Using immunoSEQ multiplex PCR, the repertoire was profiled, and TCRdb retains in-frame clones only, with some absent. The data show about 110,000 clones, 82% seen once. This clone was picked up a small number of times. This clonotype was sampled from a man aged 18 to 29 in good health. Source material: blood. The rearrangement links TRBV4-3 to TRBJ2-2, with D possibly matching TRBD2 (5 bases). The CDR3 protein is CASSQDFGGSAPNTGELFF. CDR3 DNA sequence: TGCGCCAGCAGCCAAGATTTCGGTGGTAGCGCCCCGAACACCGGGGAGCTGTTTTTT.